This TCR beta chain emerged from a study of OX40 agonist ivuxolimab in advanced cancers. For context, the study as a whole: Ivuxolimab was an agonistic, fully human IgG2 monoclonal antibody directed against OX40 (CD134), a costimulatory receptor. Prior anti-PD-1, anti-PD-L1 or anti-CTLA-4 therapy was permitted, and checkpoint inhibitors had been received by about 44% of dose-escalation patients. Peripheral TCRbeta sequencing aimed to test whether ivuxolimab altered TCR sequence diversity and caused clonal T-cell expansion. Intravenous ivuxolimab was administered to patients every 2 weeks at six dose levels: 0.01, 0.1, 0.3, 1.5, 3 and 10 mg/kg. The dose-escalation cohort was 82.7% male with a mean age of approximately 60 years, ranging from roughly 23 to 79. Partial responses were achieved by three dose-escalation patients, of whom one had hepatocellular carcinoma and two had cutaneous melanoma. Of the approximately 50 dose-escalation patients, hepatocellular carcinoma was present in around 20, melanoma in around 15, renal cell carcinoma in 9 and head and neck cancer in 9. The monotherapy dose-escalation portion (N ≈ 56 patients) of the phase I ivuxolimab trial is reported in the paper. The paper's findings and limits, for the study overall: Which antigens the clonally expanded peripheral T cells were specific for was not determined. Low levels of normalized T-cell clonal expansion were also seen in some patients who did not respond. At doses of 0.1 to 3.0 mg/kg, clonal expansion of both CD4+ and CD8+ blood T cells was observed from baseline to week 6. Partial responders in the 0.1-3.0 mg/kg groups had among the lowest normalized peripheral clonal expansion, especially among CD8+ T cells. After ivuxolimab, expanded clones were on average more numerous among CD8+ T cells than among CD4+ T cells.

Genomic DNA was isolated from the sorted cells so that the TCRbeta CDR3 region could be sequenced. The immunoSEQ Assay was used to sequence the TCRbeta CDR3 regions. TCRdb mirrors the immuneACCESS table, restricted to in-frame sequences. Some clones are absent from its copies; in checked studies, under half trace to an unresolved V gene, and the reason for the others is unknown. Within this sample are roughly 89,000 clones, with approximately 90% of them counted one time only. Jointly, the top ten make up 0.33% of the sample. The germline V gene sets CDR1 to MNHEY and CDR2 to SVGAGI. From the cysteine through the phenylalanine, the CDR3 covers 13 amino acids. Of all the DNA, just the CDR3 is kept, 39 bases in frame from base 1. V is clipped by 2 bases and J by 4 bases, and the sequence between their germline boundaries is 8 bases long. Notes on this clone: The clone's antigen remains unknown. Base qualities are not at hand, and no much larger clone is one base apart.

Patients with autoimmune disease history or receiving systemic immunosuppression were excluded from the trial. Peripheral blood for TCR sequencing was collected from all dose cohorts at baseline, on cycle 4 day 1, and on cycle 7 day 1. The samples were taken from a phase I, first-in-human, multicenter, open-label dose-escalation trial of ivuxolimab. Adults with locally advanced or metastatic melanoma, renal cell carcinoma, hepatocellular carcinoma or head and neck squamous cell carcinoma were enrolled in the trial. CD4+ and CD8+ T cells were sorted separately from peripheral blood before TCR sequencing.

The TCR comes from an adult with an advanced solid tumor such as melanoma, head and neck, liver or kidney cancer. Sequencing used CD4+ or CD8+ T cells sorted from blood, obtained in a trial of the OX40 agonist ivuxolimab. The chain is assembled from TRBV6-5 and TRBJ2-5; too little of a D gene remains to name it. The CDR3 protein is CASSYGGTETQYF. The nucleotides are TGTGCCAGCAGTTACGGTGGAACAGAGACCCAGTACTTC.